The entry below describes one T cell receptor (beta chain). PCR used 60 Vbeta primers and 13 Jbeta primers. TCRdb's table, derived via immunoSEQ multiplex PCR, lists solely in-frame clones and lacks some. Of about 130,000 clones in the sample, about two thirds were seen once. The data were taken from a study of cytomegalovirus exposure and HLA in healthy donors. Study-level information: Earlier, 90 million to 140 million unique TCR beta sequences were recovered from about 200 million T cells by an analysis.

Germline CDR1 SGHVS, CDR2 FNYEAQ. Trimming removed 0 bases from V and 7 bases from J, with 6 bases in between. CDR3 length: 13 residues. V is TRBV7-6 and J is TRBJ1-4, with a weak D call TRBD1 (5 bases). The sample was PBMCs. The clonotype originates from a man in his sixties in good health and CMV-seropositive. The DNA of the CDR3 is TGTGCCAGCAGCTTAGCCAGGGCTGAAAAACTGTTTTTT. It codes for CASSLARAEKLFF.